This T cell receptor (beta chain) was recovered during a study of graft-versus-host responses after intestinal transplantation. In the study overall: Anti-thymocyte globulin served as induction for all recipients, who then took tacrolimus and steroids for three to four years.

General observations from the study: GvH clones appeared in recipient marrow, some first in ileum or blood.

Remarks on this clone: Its matching antigen is unknown.

The CDR3 consists of 15 residues. Germline values: CDR1 MNHEY, CDR2 SMNVEV (reference sequence). V was pared by 1 base and J by 2 bases, with 4 bases of the junction left unmatched. Assay: immunoSEQ multiplex PCR; the TCRdb copy retains only in-frame clones and omits some. Of 81,000 or so clones listed, 90% to 95% are singletons. This sequence joins TRBV27 and TRBJ1-1; 7 bases align to TRBD1. The receptor was isolated from a human donor who was the organ donor for an intestinal transplant. The sequencing here drew on unstimulated CD8+ T cells sorted from spleen or lymph node cells, taken before transplant. CDR3 sequence (DNA): TGTGCCAGCAGTTTATTAGGGACAGCTAACACTGAAGCTTTCTTT. It codes for CASSLLGTANTEAFF.